A selection of T cell receptor beta chains follows, all from one sample in a study of shared clonotypes between healthy human individuals. Profiled with immunoSEQ multiplex PCR; TCRdb holds only in-frame clones, not every one. The table records more than 450,000 clones, around 74% of them present only once. The sample taken for sequencing was PBMCs. The source of these receptors is a woman in her thirties or forties in good health. Some clones in this sample may be carry-over from other donors' samples. Each CDR3 is given with its conserved first and last residue. A D gene is named only where the DNA matches it firmly. Rows may omit the clone size; those that give it use once, few, many or a size class.

clone size: .
V gene: TRBV10-3
J gene: TRBJ2-7
D gene: TRBD2
CDR3 protein: CAIRPGLAVYEQYF
CDR3 DNA: TGTGCCATCAGGCCCGGACTAGCGGTCTACGAGCAGTACTTC

clone size: few
V gene: TRBV15
J gene: TRBJ2-2
D gene: .
CDR3 protein: CATSRDIFRGRELFF
CDR3 DNA: TGTGCCACCAGCAGAGATATCTTTCGAGGACGGGAGCTGTTTTTT

clone size: .
V gene: TRBV27
J gene: TRBJ2-1
D gene: .
CDR3 protein: CASSPGRGNEQFF
CDR3 DNA: TGTGCCAGCAGTCCGGGGAGGGGGAATGAGCAGTTCTTC

clone size: .
V gene: TRBV9
J gene: TRBJ2-7
D gene: TRBD1
CDR3 protein: CASSVGTGAYEQYF
CDR3 DNA: TGTGCCAGCAGCGTTGGGACAGGGGCGTACGAGCAGTACTTC

clone size: .
V gene: TRBV7-3
J gene: TRBJ2-3
D gene: .
CDR3 protein: CASSLLVQDTQYF
CDR3 DNA: TGTGCCAGCAGCTTACTGGTGCAAGATACGCAGTATTTT

clone size: .
V gene: TRBV19
J gene: TRBJ2-2
D gene: .
CDR3 protein: CATALTGELFF
CDR3 DNA: TGTGCCACCGCACTCACCGGGGAGCTGTTTTTT

clone size: .
V gene: TRBV14
J gene: TRBJ1-3
D gene: .
CDR3 protein: CASSQERVGNTIYF
CDR3 DNA: TGTGCCAGCAGCCAAGAGAGGGTTGGAAACACCATATATTTT

clone size: .
V gene: TRBV20-1
J gene: TRBJ2-7
D gene: .
CDR3 protein: CSAEGSYEQYF
CDR3 DNA: TGCAGTGCGGAGGGATCCTACGAGCAGTACTTC

clone size: .
V gene: TRBV6-6
J gene: TRBJ2-7
D gene: .
CDR3 protein: CASSRDFPPYEQYF
CDR3 DNA: TGTGCCAGCAGTCGGGACTTCCCGCCATACGAGCAGTACTTC

clone size: .
V gene: TRBV28
J gene: TRBJ1-3
D gene: .
CDR3 protein: CASSRGDRGNTIYF
CDR3 DNA: TGTGCCAGCAGCCGTGGGGATCGGGGAAACACCATATATTTT

clone size: .
V gene: TRBV9
J gene: TRBJ2-1
D gene: .
CDR3 protein: CASSDPRDTRGNEQFF
CDR3 DNA: TGTGCCAGCAGCGACCCCCGGGACACAAGGGGGAATGAGCAGTTCTTC

clone size: .
V gene: TRBV4-1
J gene: TRBJ2-1
D gene: .
CDR3 protein: CASSHYNEQFF
CDR3 DNA: TGCGCCAGCAGCCACTACAATGAGCAGTTCTTC

clone size: few
V gene: TRBV19
J gene: TRBJ1-4
D gene: .
CDR3 protein: CASSNPGINEKLFF
CDR3 DNA: TGTGCCAGTAGTAACCCGGGAATAAATGAAAAACTGTTTTTT

clone size: .
V gene: TRBV6-1
J gene: TRBJ2-7
D gene: .
CDR3 protein: CASRIRLGSEQYF
CDR3 DNA: TGTGCCAGCAGGATTCGACTGGGGAGCGAGCAGTACTTC

clone size: .
V gene: TRBV30
J gene: TRBJ2-1
D gene: .
CDR3 protein: CAWSFTEYNEQFF
CDR3 DNA: TGTGCCTGGAGTTTTACCGAATACAATGAGCAGTTCTTC

clone size: .
V gene: TRBV27
J gene: TRBJ2-2
D gene: .
CDR3 protein: CASSLRGTATGELFF
CDR3 DNA: TGTGCCAGCAGTTTACGCGGGACAGCTACCGGGGAGCTGTTTTTT

clone size: many
V gene: TRBV2
J gene: TRBJ2-7
D gene: .
CDR3 protein: CATQRGSYEQYF
CDR3 DNA: TGTGCCACTCAACGGGGGTCCTACGAGCAGTACTTC

clone size: .
V gene: TRBV5-1
J gene: TRBJ1-1
D gene: .
CDR3 protein: CASSLGPLGTEAFF
CDR3 DNA: TGCGCCAGCAGCTTGGGCCCCTTGGGCACTGAAGCTTTCTTT

clone size: .
V gene: TRBV11-2
J gene: TRBJ2-7
D gene: TRBD1
CDR3 protein: CASSSQQGVYEQYF
CDR3 DNA: TGTGCCAGCAGCTCACAACAGGGGGTCTACGAGCAGTACTTC

clone size: .
V gene: TRBV28
J gene: TRBJ2-1
D gene: .
CDR3 protein: CASSPPRKGNEQFF
CDR3 DNA: TGTGCCAGCAGTCCCCCCCGGAAGGGAAATGAGCAGTTCTTC

clone size: few
V gene: TRBV6-1
J gene: TRBJ1-2
D gene: .
CDR3 protein: CASSEAGTHYGYTF
CDR3 DNA: TGTGCCAGCAGTGAAGCAGGCACCCACTATGGCTACACCTTC

clone size: few
V gene: TRBV5-1
J gene: TRBJ2-1
D gene: TRBD2
CDR3 protein: CASSLESSGSGNEQFF
CDR3 DNA: TGCGCCAGCAGCTTGGAATCTAGCGGGAGTGGAAATGAGCAGTTCTTC

clone size: few
V gene: TRBV28
J gene: TRBJ2-4
D gene: .
CDR3 protein: CASSLALPKNIQYF
CDR3 DNA: TGTGCCAGCAGTTTGGCCCTGCCCAAAAACATTCAGTACTTC

clone size: .
V gene: TRBV5-1
J gene: TRBJ2-3
D gene: .
CDR3 protein: CASSLTGSTDTQYF
CDR3 DNA: TGCGCCAGCAGCTTGACGGGAAGCACAGATACGCAGTATTTT

clone size: .
V gene: TRBV10-2
J gene: TRBJ2-7
D gene: TRBD2
CDR3 protein: CASSVTSGIFSYEQYF
CDR3 DNA: TGCGCCAGCAGTGTGACTAGCGGGATTTTCTCCTACGAGCAGTACTTC

clone size: .
V gene: TRBV14
J gene: TRBJ1-1
D gene: .
CDR3 protein: CASSQDWRGGRAFF
CDR3 DNA: TGTGCCAGCAGCCAAGATTGGCGGGGGGGTCGAGCTTTCTTT

clone size: .
V gene: TRBV6-1
J gene: TRBJ2-3
D gene: .
CDR3 protein: CASSEPPASDTQYF
CDR3 DNA: TGTGCCAGCAGTGAACCCCCAGCGTCAGATACGCAGTATTTT

clone size: .
V gene: TRBV5-1
J gene: TRBJ1-3
D gene: .
CDR3 protein: CASSLEGGMPRSGNTIYF
CDR3 DNA: TGCGCCAGCAGCTTAGAAGGCGGAATGCCCCGCTCTGGAAACACCATATATTTT

clone size: .
V gene: TRBV2
J gene: TRBJ1-4
D gene: .
CDR3 protein: CASSGSVEGELFF
CDR3 DNA: TGTGCCAGCAGTGGGTCTGTAGAGGGGGAACTGTTTTTT

clone size: .
V gene: TRBV6-1
J gene: TRBJ2-1
D gene: TRBD2
CDR3 protein: CASGVSSGTFGEQFF
CDR3 DNA: TGTGCCAGTGGCGTGTCTAGCGGTACATTTGGTGAGCAGTTCTTC

clone size: .
V gene: TRBV10-3
J gene: TRBJ2-5
D gene: .
CDR3 protein: CAISAGVVVETQYF
CDR3 DNA: TGTGCCATCAGTGCCGGGGTGGTGGTTGAGACCCAGTACTTC

clone size: .
V gene: TRBV28
J gene: TRBJ2-1
D gene: TRBD2
CDR3 protein: CASSSLIAGPSSYNEQFF
CDR3 DNA: TGTGCCAGCAGTTCTTTGATAGCGGGGCCCAGCTCCTACAATGAGCAGTTCTTC

clone size: .
V gene: TRBV5-1
J gene: TRBJ1-1
D gene: .
CDR3 protein: CASSFGALGNTEAFF
CDR3 DNA: TGCGCCAGCAGCTTCGGGGCTCTTGGGAACACTGAAGCTTTCTTT

clone size: .
V gene: TRBV6-1
J gene: TRBJ2-3
D gene: .
CDR3 protein: CASSDPGATDTQYF
CDR3 DNA: TGTGCCAGCAGTGATCCCGGAGCCACAGATACGCAGTATTTT

clone size: .
V gene: TRBV6-6
J gene: TRBJ1-3
D gene: .
CDR3 protein: CASSNRNTIYF
CDR3 DNA: TGTGCCAGCAGTAATCGAAACACCATATATTTT

clone size: .
V gene: TRBV9
J gene: TRBJ2-3
D gene: TRBD2
CDR3 protein: CASSVGSSGLAGEDTQYF
CDR3 DNA: TGTGCCAGCAGCGTAGGCTCTTCGGGGCTAGCGGGCGAAGATACGCAGTATTTT

clone size: .
V gene: TRBV5-4
J gene: TRBJ2-1
D gene: .
CDR3 protein: CASSFEGGFEQFF
CDR3 DNA: TGTGCCAGCAGCTTCGAGGGAGGTTTTGAGCAGTTCTTC

clone size: .
V gene: TRBV28
J gene: TRBJ1-2
D gene: .
CDR3 protein: CASSPPGDYGYTF
CDR3 DNA: TGTGCCAGCAGTCCCCCAGGGGACTATGGCTACACCTTC

clone size: .
V gene: TRBV27
J gene: TRBJ1-5
D gene: .
CDR3 protein: CASGLVNRANQPQHF
CDR3 DNA: TGTGCCAGCGGGTTAGTAAACAGAGCCAATCAGCCCCAGCATTTT

clone size: .
V gene: TRBV19
J gene: TRBJ1-1
D gene: .
CDR3 protein: CASSIVLAGHGRAFF
CDR3 DNA: TGTGCCAGTAGTATAGTTCTGGCAGGCCACGGGAGAGCTTTCTTT

clone size: .
V gene: TRBV7-9
J gene: TRBJ1-1
D gene: .
CDR3 protein: CASSTQTGTEAFF
CDR3 DNA: TGTGCCAGCAGCACCCAGACAGGAACAGAAGCTTTCTTT

clone size: .
V gene: TRBV29-1
J gene: TRBJ2-5
D gene: .
CDR3 protein: CSVEGLPAGEQYF
CDR3 DNA: TGCAGCGTTGAAGGTCTCCCGGCTGGTGAGCAGTACTTC

clone size: .
V gene: TRBV5-1
J gene: TRBJ1-2
D gene: TRBD1
CDR3 protein: CASSLATGDGYTF
CDR3 DNA: TGCGCCAGCAGCTTGGCAACAGGGGATGGCTACACCTTC

clone size: .
V gene: TRBV7-2
J gene: TRBJ2-1
D gene: TRBD2
CDR3 protein: CASSYDSGSSYNEQFF
CDR3 DNA: TGTGCCAGCAGCTATGATAGCGGGAGCTCCTACAATGAGCAGTTCTTC

clone size: few
V gene: TRBV2
J gene: TRBJ1-5
D gene: .
CDR3 protein: CASRGGGSNQPQHF
CDR3 DNA: TGTGCCAGCAGAGGGGGGGGTAGCAATCAGCCCCAGCATTTT

clone size: .
V gene: TRBV7-3
J gene: TRBJ2-2
D gene: .
CDR3 protein: CASSLAGELFF
CDR3 DNA: TGTGCCAGCAGCTTAGCCGGGGAGCTGTTTTTT

clone size: .
V gene: TRBV4-3
J gene: TRBJ1-1
D gene: .
CDR3 protein: CASSQVRDRTEAFF
CDR3 DNA: TGCGCCAGCAGCCAAGTTAGGGATAGGACTGAAGCTTTCTTT

clone size: .
V gene: TRBV6-1
J gene: TRBJ1-5
D gene: TRBD1
CDR3 protein: CASSVQGDRAQHF
CDR3 DNA: TGTGCCAGCAGTGTGCAGGGAGACAGGGCCCAGCATTTT

clone size: few
V gene: TRBV7-9
J gene: TRBJ2-7
D gene: .
CDR3 protein: CASSPLAGADSYEQYF
CDR3 DNA: TGTGCCAGCAGCCCCCTTGCGGGCGCGGACTCTTACGAGCAGTACTTC

clone size: .
V gene: TRBV18
J gene: TRBJ1-2
D gene: .
CDR3 protein: CASSHTADYGYTF
CDR3 DNA: TGTGCCAGCTCACATACGGCTGACTATGGCTACACCTTC

clone size: many
V gene: TRBV6-1
J gene: TRBJ2-1
D gene: TRBD2
CDR3 protein: CASRTSGSTHEQFF
CDR3 DNA: TGTGCCAGCCGGACTAGCGGGAGTACGCATGAGCAGTTCTTC

clone size: .
V gene: TRBV6-5
J gene: TRBJ1-5
D gene: .
CDR3 protein: CASSYSSSDQPQHF
CDR3 DNA: TGTGCCAGCAGTTACTCGAGCAGTGACCAGCCCCAGCATTTT

clone size: .
V gene: TRBV6-5
J gene: TRBJ1-5
D gene: TRBD1
CDR3 protein: CASSRDRAGNQPQHF
CDR3 DNA: TGTGCCAGCAGTCGTGACAGGGCCGGCAATCAGCCCCAGCATTTT

clone size: .
V gene: TRBV28
J gene: TRBJ2-7
D gene: .
CDR3 protein: CASSLGGSAKGEQYF
CDR3 DNA: TGTGCCAGCAGTTTAGGGGGGTCCGCCAAGGGGGAGCAGTACTTC

clone size: .
V gene: TRBV7-2
J gene: TRBJ1-4
D gene: TRBD1
CDR3 protein: CASSSDRGREKLFF
CDR3 DNA: TGTGCCAGCAGCTCGGACAGGGGGCGAGAAAAACTGTTTTTT

clone size: .
V gene: TRBV5-1
J gene: TRBJ2-1
D gene: .
CDR3 protein: CASSLAGGNNEQFF
CDR3 DNA: TGCGCCAGCAGCTTGGCAGGGGGGAACAATGAGCAGTTCTTC

clone size: once
V gene: TRBV30
J gene: TRBJ2-7
D gene: .
CDR3 protein: CAWSRDYEQYF
CDR3 DNA: TGTGCCTGGAGTCGGGACTACGAGCAGTACTTC

clone size: .
V gene: TRBV5-5
J gene: TRBJ1-5
D gene: .
CDR3 protein: CASSLEVSGMGNQPQHF
CDR3 DNA: TGTGCCAGCAGCTTGGAGGTTTCGGGAATGGGCAATCAGCCCCAGCATTTT

clone size: .
V gene: TRBV7-8
J gene: TRBJ2-1
D gene: .
CDR3 protein: CASSLDITGIYNEQFF
CDR3 DNA: TGTGCCAGCAGCTTAGATATCACAGGCATCTACAATGAGCAGTTCTTC